The sequence of this T cell receptor beta chain was determined in a study of vaccination and CD4 T cells after COVID-19. The count of this clonotype is one. Its antigen remains unidentified. Cultured CD4+ T-cell DNA underwent Oncomine TCR Beta short-read sequencing. Genomic DNA extraction was carried out from cultured CD4+ T cells. TCRdb fed the PCR reads into MiXCR, producing one record per CDR3 protein. The sample contains more than 15,000 distinct CDR3 sequences, 43% of which appear only once. Described treatment: approximately 9-day PBMC culture with coronavirus spike peptide pools or control peptides (ViraFEST assay). The cultures had half their medium swapped for fresh IL-2 medium on days 3 and 7. The receptor was derived from a human donor who had recovered from COVID-19. The sample consisted of CD4+ T cells from blood, cultured in vitro, taken before SARS-CoV-2 vaccination.

Here the CDR3 DNA reads TGCAGTGCTAGATCCACTAGAAGGGTGTTGGGCGAGCAGTACTTC. This codes for CSARSTRRVLGEQYF. The chain uses TRBV20-1 and TRBJ2-7; tentative D call: TRBD2 (5 bases). V lost 2 bases to trimming and J lost 6 bases, with 20 bases between them. The CDR3 consists of 15 residues. Germline V gene lookup returns CDR1 DFQATT and CDR2 SNEGSKA (reference sequence).